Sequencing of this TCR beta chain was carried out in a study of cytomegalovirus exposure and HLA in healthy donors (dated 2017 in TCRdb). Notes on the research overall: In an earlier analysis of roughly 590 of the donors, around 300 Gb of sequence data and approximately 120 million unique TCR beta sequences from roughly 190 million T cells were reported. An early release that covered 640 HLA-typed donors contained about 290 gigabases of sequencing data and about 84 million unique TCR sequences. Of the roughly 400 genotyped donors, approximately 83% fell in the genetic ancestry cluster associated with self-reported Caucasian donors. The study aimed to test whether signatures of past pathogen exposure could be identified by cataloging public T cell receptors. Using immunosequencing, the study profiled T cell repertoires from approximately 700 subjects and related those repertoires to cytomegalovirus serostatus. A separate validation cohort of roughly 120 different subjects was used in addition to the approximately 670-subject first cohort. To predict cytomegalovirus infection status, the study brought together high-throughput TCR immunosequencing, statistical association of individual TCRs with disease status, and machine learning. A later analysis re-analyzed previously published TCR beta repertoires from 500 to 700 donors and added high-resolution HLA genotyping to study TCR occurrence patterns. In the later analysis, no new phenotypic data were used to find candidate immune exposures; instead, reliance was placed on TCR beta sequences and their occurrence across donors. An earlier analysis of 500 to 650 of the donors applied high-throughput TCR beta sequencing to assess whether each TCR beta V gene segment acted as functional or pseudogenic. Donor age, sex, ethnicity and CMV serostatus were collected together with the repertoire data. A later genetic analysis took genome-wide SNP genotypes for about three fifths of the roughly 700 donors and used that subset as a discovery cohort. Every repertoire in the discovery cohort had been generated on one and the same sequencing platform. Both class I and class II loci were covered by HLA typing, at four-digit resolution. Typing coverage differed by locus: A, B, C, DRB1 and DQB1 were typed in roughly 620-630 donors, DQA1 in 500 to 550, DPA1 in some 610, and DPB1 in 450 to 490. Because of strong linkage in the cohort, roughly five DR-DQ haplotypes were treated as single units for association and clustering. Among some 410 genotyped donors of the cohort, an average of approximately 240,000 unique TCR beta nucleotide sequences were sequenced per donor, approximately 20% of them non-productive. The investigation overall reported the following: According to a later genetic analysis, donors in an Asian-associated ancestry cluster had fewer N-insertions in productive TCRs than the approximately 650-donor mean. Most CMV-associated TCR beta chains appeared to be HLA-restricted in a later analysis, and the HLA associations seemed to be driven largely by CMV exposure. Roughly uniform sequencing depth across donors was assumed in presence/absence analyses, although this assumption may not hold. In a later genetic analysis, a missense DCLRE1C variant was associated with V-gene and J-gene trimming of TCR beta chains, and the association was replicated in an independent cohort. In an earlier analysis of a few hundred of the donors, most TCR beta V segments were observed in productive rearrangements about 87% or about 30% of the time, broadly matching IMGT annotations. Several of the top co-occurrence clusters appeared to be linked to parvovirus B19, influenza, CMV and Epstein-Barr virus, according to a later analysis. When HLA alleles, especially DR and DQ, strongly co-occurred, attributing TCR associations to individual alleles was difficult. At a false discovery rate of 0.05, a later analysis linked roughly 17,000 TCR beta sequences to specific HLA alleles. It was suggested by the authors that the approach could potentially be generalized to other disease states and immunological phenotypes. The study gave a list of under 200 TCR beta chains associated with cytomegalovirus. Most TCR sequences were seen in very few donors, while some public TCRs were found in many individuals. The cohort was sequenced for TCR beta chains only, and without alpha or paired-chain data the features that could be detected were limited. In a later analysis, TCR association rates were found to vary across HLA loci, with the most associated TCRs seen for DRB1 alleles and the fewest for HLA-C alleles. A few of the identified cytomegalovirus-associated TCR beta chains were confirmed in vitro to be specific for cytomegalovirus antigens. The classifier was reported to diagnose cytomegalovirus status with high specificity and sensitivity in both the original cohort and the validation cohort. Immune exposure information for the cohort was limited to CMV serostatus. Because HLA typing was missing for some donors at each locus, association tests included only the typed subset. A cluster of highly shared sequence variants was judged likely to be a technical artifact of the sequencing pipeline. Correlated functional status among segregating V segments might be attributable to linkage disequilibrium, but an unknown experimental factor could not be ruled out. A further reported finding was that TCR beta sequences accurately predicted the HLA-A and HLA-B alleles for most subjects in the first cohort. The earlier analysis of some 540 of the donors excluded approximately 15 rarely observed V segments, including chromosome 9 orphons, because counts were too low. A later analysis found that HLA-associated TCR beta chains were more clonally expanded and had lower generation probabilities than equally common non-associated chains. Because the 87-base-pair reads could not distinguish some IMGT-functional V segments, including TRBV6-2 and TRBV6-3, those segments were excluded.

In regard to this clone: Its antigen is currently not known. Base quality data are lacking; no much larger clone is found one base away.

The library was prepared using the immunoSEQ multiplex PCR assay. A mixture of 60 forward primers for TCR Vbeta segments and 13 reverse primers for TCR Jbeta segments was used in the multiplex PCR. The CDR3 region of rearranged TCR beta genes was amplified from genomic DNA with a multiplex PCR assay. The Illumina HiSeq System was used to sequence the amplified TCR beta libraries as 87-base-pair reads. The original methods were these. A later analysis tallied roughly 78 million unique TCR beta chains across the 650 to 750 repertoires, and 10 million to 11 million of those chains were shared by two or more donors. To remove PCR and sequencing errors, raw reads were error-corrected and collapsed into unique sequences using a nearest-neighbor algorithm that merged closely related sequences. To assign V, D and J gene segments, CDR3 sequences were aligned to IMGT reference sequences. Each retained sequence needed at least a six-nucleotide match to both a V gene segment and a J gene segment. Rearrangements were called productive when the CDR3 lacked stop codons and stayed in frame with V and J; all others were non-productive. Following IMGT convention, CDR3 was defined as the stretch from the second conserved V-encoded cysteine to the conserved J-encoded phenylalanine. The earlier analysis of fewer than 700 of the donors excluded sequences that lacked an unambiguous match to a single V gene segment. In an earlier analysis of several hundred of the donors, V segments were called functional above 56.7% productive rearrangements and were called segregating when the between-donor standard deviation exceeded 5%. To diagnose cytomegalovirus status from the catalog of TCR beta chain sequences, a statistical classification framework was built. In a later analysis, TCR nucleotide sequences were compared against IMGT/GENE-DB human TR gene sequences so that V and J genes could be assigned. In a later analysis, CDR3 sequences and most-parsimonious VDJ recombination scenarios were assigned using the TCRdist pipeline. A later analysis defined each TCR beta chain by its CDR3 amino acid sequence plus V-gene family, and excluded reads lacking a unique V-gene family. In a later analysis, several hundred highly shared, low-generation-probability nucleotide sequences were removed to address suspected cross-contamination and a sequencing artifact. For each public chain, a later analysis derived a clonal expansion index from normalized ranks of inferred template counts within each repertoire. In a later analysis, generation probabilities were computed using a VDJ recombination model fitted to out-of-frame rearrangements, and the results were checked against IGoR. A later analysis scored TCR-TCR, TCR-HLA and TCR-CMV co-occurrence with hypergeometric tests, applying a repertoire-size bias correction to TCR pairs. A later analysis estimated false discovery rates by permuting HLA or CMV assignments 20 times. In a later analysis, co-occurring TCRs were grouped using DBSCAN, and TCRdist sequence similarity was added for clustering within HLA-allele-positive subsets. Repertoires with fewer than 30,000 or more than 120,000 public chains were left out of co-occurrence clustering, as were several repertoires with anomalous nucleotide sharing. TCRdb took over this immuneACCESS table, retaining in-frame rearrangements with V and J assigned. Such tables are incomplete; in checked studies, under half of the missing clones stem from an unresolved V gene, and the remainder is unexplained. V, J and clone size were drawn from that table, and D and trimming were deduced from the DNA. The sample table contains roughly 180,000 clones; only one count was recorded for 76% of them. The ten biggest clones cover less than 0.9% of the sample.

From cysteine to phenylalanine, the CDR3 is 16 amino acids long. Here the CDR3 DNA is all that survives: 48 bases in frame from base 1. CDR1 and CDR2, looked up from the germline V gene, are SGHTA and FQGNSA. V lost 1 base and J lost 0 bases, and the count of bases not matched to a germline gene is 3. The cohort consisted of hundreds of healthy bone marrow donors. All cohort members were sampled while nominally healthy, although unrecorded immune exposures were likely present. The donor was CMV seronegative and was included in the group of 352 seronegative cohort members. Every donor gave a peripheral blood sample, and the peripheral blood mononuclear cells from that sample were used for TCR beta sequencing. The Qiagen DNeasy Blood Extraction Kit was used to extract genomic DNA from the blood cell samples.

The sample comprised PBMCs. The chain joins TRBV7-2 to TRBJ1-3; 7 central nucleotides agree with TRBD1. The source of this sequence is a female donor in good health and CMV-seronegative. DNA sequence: TGTGCCAGCAGCTTAGTGGGACAGAACTCTGGAAACACCATATATTTT. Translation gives CASSLVGQNSGNTIYF.